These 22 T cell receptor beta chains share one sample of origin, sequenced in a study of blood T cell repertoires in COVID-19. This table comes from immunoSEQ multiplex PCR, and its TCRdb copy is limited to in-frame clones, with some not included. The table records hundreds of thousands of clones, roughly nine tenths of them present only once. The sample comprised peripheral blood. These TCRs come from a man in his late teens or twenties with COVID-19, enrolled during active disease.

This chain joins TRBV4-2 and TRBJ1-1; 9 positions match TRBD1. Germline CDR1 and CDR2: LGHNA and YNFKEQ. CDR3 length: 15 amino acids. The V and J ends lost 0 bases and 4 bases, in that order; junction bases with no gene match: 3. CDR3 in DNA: TGTGCCAGCAGCCAAGATGGGGACAGGGTCACTGAAGCTTTCTTT. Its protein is CASSQDGDRVTEAFF.

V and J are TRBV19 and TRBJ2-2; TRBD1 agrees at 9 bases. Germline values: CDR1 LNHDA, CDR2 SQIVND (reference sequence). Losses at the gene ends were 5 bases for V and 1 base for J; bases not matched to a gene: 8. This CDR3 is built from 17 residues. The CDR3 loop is CASSPGQGRGNTGELFF. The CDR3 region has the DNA TGTGCCAGTAGTCCGGGACAGGGTCGAGGGAACACCGGGGAGCTGTTTTTT.

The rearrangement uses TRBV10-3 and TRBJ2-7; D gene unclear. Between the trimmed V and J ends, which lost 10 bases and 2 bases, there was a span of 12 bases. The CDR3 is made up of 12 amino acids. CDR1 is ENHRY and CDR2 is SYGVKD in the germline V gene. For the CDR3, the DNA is TGTGCCACCTTTGACTCACCCTACGAGCAGTACTTC. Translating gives CATFDSPYEQYF.

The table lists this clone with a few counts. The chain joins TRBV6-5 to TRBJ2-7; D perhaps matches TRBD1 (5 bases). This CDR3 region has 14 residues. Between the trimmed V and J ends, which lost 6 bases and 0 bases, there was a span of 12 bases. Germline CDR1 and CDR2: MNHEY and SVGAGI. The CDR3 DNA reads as TGTGCCAGCAGGAGGACAAGGAGCTCCTACGAGCAGTACTTC. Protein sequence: CASRRTRSSYEQYF.

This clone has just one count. DNA of the CDR3: TGTGCCAGCAGCGGAGGGTTCTACGAGCAGTACTTC. Residues: CASSGGFYEQYF. This chain uses TRBV6-5 with TRBJ2-7; TRBD2 might be the D (6 bases). The germline V gene encodes CDR1 MNHEY and CDR2 SVGAGI. V was clipped by 6 bases and J by 3 bases, with 9 bases between them. The CDR3 totals 12 residues.

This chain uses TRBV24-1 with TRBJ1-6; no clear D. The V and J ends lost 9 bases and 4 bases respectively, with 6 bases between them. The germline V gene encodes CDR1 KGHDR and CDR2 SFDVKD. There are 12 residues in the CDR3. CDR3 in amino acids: CATGEYNSPLHF. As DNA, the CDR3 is TGTGCCACCGGGGAGTATAATTCACCCCTCCACTTT.

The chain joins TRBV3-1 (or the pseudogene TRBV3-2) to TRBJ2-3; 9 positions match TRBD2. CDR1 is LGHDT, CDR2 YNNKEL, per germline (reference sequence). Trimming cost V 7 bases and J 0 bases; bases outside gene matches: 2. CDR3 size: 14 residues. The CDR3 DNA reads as TGTGCCAGCAATCTAGCGGGGAGCACAGATACGCAGTATTTT. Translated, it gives CASNLAGSTDTQYF.

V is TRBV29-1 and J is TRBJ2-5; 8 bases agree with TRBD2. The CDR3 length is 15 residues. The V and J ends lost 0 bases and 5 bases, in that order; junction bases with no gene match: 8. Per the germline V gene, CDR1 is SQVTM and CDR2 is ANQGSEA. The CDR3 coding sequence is TGCAGCGTTGAAGATAGCGGGGTGTGGGAGGAGACCCAGTACTTC. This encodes CSVEDSGVWEETQYF.

The CDR3: CAISETGVTYEQYF. The CDR3 DNA follows: TGTGCCATCAGTGAAACGGGAGTAACCTACGAGCAGTACTTC. This chain connects TRBV10-3 to TRBJ2-7; tentatively, D is TRBD2 (6 bases). Per germline, CDR1 ENHRY and CDR2 SYGVKD. This CDR3 is 14 amino acids long. Trimming left V 3 bases short and J 2 bases short, with 11 bases between.

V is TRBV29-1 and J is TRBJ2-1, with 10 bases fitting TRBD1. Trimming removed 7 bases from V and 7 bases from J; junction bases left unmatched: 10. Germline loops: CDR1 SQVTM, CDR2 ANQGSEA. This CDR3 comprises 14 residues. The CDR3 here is CSGAVRGQGNEQFF. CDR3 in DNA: TGCAGCGGGGCTGTGAGGGGACAGGGGAATGAGCAGTTCTTC.

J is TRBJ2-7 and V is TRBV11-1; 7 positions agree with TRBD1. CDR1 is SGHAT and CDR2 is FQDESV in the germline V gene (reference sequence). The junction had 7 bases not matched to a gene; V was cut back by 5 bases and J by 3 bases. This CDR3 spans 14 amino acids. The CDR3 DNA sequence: TGTGCCAGCAGCCCAAGACAGGGTCACTACGAGCAGTACTTC. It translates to CASSPRQGHYEQYF.

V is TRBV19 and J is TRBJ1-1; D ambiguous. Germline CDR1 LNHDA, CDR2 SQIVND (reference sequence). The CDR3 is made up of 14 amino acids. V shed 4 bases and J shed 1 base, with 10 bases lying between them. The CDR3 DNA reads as TGTGCCAGTAGTAAGGAAACGGGGAACACTGAAGCTTTCTTT. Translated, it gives CASSKETGNTEAFF.

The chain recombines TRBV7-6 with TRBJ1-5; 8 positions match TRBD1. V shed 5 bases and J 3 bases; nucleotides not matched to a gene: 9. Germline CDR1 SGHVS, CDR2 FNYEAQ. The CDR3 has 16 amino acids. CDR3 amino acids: CASSRTTGAPNQPQHF. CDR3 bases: TGTGCCAGCAGCCGAACGACAGGGGCTCCCAATCAGCCCCAGCATTTT.

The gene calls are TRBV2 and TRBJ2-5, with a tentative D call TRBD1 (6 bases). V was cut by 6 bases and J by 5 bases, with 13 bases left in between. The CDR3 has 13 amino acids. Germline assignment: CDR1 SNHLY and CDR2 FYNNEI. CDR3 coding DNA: TGTGCCAGCAGCCAGGGGTTGCGGGAGACCCAGTACTTC. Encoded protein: CASSQGLRETQYF.

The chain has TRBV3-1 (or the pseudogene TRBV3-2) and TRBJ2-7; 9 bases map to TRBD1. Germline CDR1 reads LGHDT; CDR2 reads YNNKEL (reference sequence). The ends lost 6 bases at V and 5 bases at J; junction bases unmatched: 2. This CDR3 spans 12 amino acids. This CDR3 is CASRQGANEQYF. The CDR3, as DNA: TGTGCCAGCAGACAGGGGGCCAACGAGCAGTACTTC.

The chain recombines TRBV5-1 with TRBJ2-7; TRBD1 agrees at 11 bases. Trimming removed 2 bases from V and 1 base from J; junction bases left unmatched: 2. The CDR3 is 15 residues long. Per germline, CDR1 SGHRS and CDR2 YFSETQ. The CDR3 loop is CASSFGTGGSYEQYF. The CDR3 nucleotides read TGCGCCAGCAGCTTCGGGACAGGGGGATCCTACGAGCAGTACTTC. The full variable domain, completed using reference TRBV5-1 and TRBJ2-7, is KAGVTQTPRYLIKTRGQQVTLSCSPISGHRSVSWYQQTPGQGLQFLFEYFSETQRNKGNFPGRFSGRQFSNSRSEMNVSTLELGDSALYLCASSFGTGGSYEQYFGPGTRLTVT.

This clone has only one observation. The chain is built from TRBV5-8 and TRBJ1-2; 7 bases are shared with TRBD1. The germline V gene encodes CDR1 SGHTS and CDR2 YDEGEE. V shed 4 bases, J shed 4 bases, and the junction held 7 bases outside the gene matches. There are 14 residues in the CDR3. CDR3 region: CASSGGQPIYGYTF. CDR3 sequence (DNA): TGTGCCAGCAGCGGGGGACAGCCTATCTATGGCTACACCTTC.

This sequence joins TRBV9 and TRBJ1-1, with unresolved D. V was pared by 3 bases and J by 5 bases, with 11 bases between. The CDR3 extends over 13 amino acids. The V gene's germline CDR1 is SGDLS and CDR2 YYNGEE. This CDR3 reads CASSAGPGTEAFF. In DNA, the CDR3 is TGTGCCAGCAGCGCCGGTCCGGGGACTGAAGCTTTCTTT.

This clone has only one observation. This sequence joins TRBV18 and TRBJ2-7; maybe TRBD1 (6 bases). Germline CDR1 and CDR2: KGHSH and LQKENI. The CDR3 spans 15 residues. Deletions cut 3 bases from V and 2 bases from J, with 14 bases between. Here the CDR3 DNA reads TGTGCCAGCTCACCGAGGACAGCGAGCGCCTACGAGCAGTACTTC. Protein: CASSPRTASAYEQYF.

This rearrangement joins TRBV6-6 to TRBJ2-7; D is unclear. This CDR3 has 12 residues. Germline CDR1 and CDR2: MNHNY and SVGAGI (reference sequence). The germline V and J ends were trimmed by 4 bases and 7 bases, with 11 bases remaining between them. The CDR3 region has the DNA TGTGCCAGCAGTTTCGCAACCGGGGAGCAGTACTTC. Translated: CASSFATGEQYF.

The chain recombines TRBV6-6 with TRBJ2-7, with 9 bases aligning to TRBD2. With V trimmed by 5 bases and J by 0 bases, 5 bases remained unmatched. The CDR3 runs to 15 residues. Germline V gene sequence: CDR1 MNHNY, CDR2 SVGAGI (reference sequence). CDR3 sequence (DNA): TGTGCCAGCAGTGCCTTAGCGGGAGACTCCTACGAGCAGTACTTC. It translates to CASSALAGDSYEQYF.

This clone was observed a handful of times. The CDR3 loop is CASTNNYGYTF. The CDR3 DNA follows: TGTGCCAGCACAAATAACTATGGCTACACCTTC. The genes are TRBV25-1 and TRBJ1-2; no clear D. Germline loops: CDR1 MGHDK, CDR2 SYGVNS. V was shortened by 7 bases and J by 1 base, with 4 bases between the two germline ends. The CDR3 has 11 residues.